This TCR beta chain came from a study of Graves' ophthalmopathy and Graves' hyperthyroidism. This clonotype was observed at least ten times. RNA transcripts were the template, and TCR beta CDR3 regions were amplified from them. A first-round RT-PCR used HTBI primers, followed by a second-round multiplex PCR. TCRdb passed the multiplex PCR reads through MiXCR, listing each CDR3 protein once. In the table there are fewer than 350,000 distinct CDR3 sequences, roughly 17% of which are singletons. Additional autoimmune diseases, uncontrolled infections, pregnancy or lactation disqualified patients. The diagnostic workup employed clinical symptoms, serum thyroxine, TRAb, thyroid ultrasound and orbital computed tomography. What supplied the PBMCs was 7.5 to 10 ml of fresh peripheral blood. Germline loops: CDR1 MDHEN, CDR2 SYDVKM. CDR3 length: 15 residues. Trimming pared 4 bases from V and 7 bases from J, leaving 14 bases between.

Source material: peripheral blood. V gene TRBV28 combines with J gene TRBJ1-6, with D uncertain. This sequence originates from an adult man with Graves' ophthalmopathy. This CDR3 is CASSSRSVGNSPLHF. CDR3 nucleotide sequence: TGTGCCAGCAGTTCGCGATCAGTAGGGAATTCACCCCTCCACTTT.